The clone carrying this T cell receptor (beta chain) was detected many times. Its antigen is not identified. The data were obtained in a study of CD8 T cells in ankylosing spondylitis. Study conclusions and caveats: Fewer than 10 highly homologous variants made up a TCR beta motif that seemed to typify ankylosing spondylitis blood. The authors found the disease-linked clones to be CD8+ and relatively rare in peripheral blood.

With molecular barcodes, quantitative 5'-RACE was used to make the TCR beta libraries. A single record per CDR3 protein comes from TCRdb applying MiXCR to the 5' RACE reads. The sample holds 450,000 to 550,000 distinct CDR3 sequences, about 5.2% seen once. CDR1 is SGHDN and CDR2 is FVKESK in the germline V gene. CDR3 size: 15 residues. Trimming cost V 2 bases and J 3 bases, with 14 bases left between them. This receptor was taken from a male donor with ankylosing spondylitis. The material sequenced was blood, either unsorted or a sorted T cell fraction (not recorded which). The J gene is TRBJ2-7, the V gene TRBV14; unclear D gene. The CDR3 spells CASSQFFTESYEQYF. The DNA of the CDR3 is TGTGCCAGCAGCCAATTCTTCACTGAGAGCTACGAGCAGTACTTC.